This T cell receptor (beta chain) came from a study of siplizumab effects on memory and regulatory T cells. Study-wide findings and caveats: In roughly 80-95% of proliferating CD4+ or CD8+ clones, a naive or memory phenotype could not be assigned. In unstimulated cells, naive T cells appeared more diverse than memory T cells and seemed major alloresponse contributors.

In the case of this clone: The antigen remains undetermined.

Roughly 90,000 TCR templates per sample were sequenced. Only in-frame clones appear in the TCRdb table, and some are missing; sequencing was by immunoSEQ multiplex PCR. The sample has 100,000 to 110,000 clones; approximately 92% are singletons. The V gene lost 2 bases and the J gene lost 2 bases, with 11 bases spanning the gap. The germline V gene has CDR1 SSHAT and CDR2 FNYEAQ (reference sequence). This CDR3 spans 15 amino acids. The gene calls are TRBV7-7 and TRBJ2-3, with TRBD2 as a possible D gene (5 bases). What was sequenced was CD4+ T cells sorted from blood. The sequence was obtained from a human donor in good health. The CDR3 DNA sequence: TGTGCCAGCAGCTTATCGGGAAGTCCCACAGATACGCAGTATTTT. Translation: CASSLSGSPTDTQYF.